This T cell receptor (beta chain) was profiled in a study of blood T cell repertoires in COVID-19. Method: immunoSEQ multiplex PCR; TCRdb's copy keeps in-frame clones and lacks some. The data contain 35,000 to 45,000 clones, under 85% of them singletons. Germline assignment: CDR1 SGHNT and CDR2 YYREEE (reference sequence). The CDR3 consists of 13 residues. V lost 1 base and J lost 8; bases outside the gene matches: 3. The clonotype originates from a human donor in a cohort sampled during active COVID-19. The V and J genes are TRBV5-4 and TRBJ1-1; TRBD1 matches 9 bases. Sequenced input: peripheral blood. In nucleotides, the CDR3 is TGTGCCAGCAGCTTGACAGGGGGCCAAGAAGCTTTCTTT. Its translation is CASSLTGGQEAFF.